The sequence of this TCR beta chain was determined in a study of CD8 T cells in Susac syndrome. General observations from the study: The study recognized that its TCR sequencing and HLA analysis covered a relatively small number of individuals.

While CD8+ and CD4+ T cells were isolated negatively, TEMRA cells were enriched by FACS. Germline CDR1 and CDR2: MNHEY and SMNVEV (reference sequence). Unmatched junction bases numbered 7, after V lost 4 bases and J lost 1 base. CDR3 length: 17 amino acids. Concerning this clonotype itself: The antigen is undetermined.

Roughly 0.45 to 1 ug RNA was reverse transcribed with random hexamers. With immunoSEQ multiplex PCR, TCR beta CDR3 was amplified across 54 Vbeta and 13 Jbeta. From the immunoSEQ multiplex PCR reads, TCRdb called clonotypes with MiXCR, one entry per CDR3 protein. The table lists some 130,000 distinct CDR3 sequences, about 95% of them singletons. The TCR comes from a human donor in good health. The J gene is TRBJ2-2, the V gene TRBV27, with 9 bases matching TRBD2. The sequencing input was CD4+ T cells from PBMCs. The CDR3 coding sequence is TGTGCCAGCAGTTCTTATCGACTAGCGGAGAACACCGGGGAGCTGTTTTTT. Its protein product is CASSSYRLAENTGELFF.